This T cell receptor beta chain was recovered during a study of control samples from healthy donors and cancer patients. This CDR3 is built from 13 residues. Per the germline V gene, CDR1 is ENHRY and CDR2 is SYGVKD. V lost 2 bases and J 5 bases, leaving 9 bases between the germline ends. Profiled with immunoSEQ multiplex PCR; TCRdb holds only in-frame clones, not every one. The sample carries roughly 180,000 clones, 93% recorded once. The specimen sequenced was blood. This chain uses TRBV10-3 with TRBJ1-2, with a weak D call TRBD1 (5 bases). This receptor was identified in a woman aged 55 to 70 in good health. Here the CDR3 reads CAISETGSYGYTF. The CDR3, as DNA: TGTGCCATCAGTGAGACAGGTTCATATGGCTACACCTTC.